One sample yielded the 10 T cell receptor beta chains listed below, sequenced in a study of T cell responses to AZD1222 COVID-19 vaccine. TCRdb keeps only in-frame clones here, not all; method: immunoSEQ multiplex PCR. There are 90,000 to 110,000 clones in the sample; 88% occur only once, and 2% to 3% lies in the top ten. The sequencing used peripheral blood, collected on day 0 of AZD1222 vaccination. The receptors stem from an adult in good health.

This chain connects TRBV24-1 to TRBJ2-3, with D possibly being TRBD2 (5 bases). The CDR3 consists of 15 residues. V lost 3 bases, J lost 5 bases, and 14 bases lay in between. Germline V gene lookup returns CDR1 KGHDR and CDR2 SFDVKD. The chain's CDR3 is CATSDPADPGDTQYF. DNA of the CDR3: TGTGCCACCAGTGATCCAGCGGACCCGGGAGATACGCAGTATTTT.

This clone has only one observation. The V gene is TRBV29-1, the J gene TRBJ1-2; D gene ambiguous. The CDR3 has 11 amino acids. Trimming removed 2 bases at V and 5 bases at J, with 6 bases between. Germline V CDR1 and CDR2: SQVTM, ANQGSEA. The CDR3 bases are TGCAGCGTTGAAATGAGTTATGGCTACACCTTC. Protein: CSVEMSYGYTF.

The chain combines TRBV15 with TRBJ1-2, with a possible D match to TRBD1 (5 bases). The length of the CDR3 is 14 residues. Trimming removed 0 bases at V and 7 bases at J, with 12 bases between. Germline lookup yields CDR1 LNHNV and CDR2 YYDKDF (reference sequence). Written as DNA, the CDR3 is TGTGCCACCAGCAGAGATCGTCGAGGGGCTGGCTACACCTTC. Protein: CATSRDRRGAGYTF. The full variable domain, completed using reference TRBV15 and TRBJ1-2, is DAMVIQNPRYQVTQFGKPVTLSCSQTLNHNVMYWYQQKSSQAPKLLFHYYDKDFNNEADTPDNFQSRRPNTSFCFLDIRSPGLGDTAMYLCATSRDRRGAGYTFGSGTRLTVV.

The CDR3 is CASSQQQAAQSPLHF. The CDR3 DNA reads as TGCGCCAGCAGCCAGCAACAGGCGGCACAGTCACCCCTCCACTTT. V usage is TRBV4-3 and J usage is TRBJ1-6, with D perhaps matching TRBD1 (5 bases). The germline V gene encodes CDR1 LGHNA and CDR2 YSLEER. V lost 3 bases to trimming and J lost 10 bases, with 16 bases between them. The CDR3 extends over 15 amino acids.

The rearrangement links TRBV7-3 to TRBJ2-2, with 9 bases matching TRBD1. Germline V lookup: CDR1 SGHTA, CDR2 FQGTGA. V lost 5 bases to trimming and J lost 6 bases; unmatched junction nucleotides: 7. The CDR3 is 15 amino acids. The CDR3 sequence is CASSRGQGSAGELFF. In DNA, the CDR3 is TGTGCCAGCAGCCGGGGACAGGGAAGCGCCGGGGAGCTGTTTTTT.

The V call is TRBV7-2, the J call TRBJ2-1; D unresolved. V was shortened by 1 base and J by 4 bases, with 11 bases between the two germline ends. The CDR3 has 15 residues. Germline CDR1 and CDR2: SGHTA and FQGNSA. The CDR3 DNA reads TGTGCCAGCAGCTTAGTAGGGCTAACATACAATGAGCAGTTCTTC. Its protein product is CASSLVGLTYNEQFF.

The CDR3 loop reads CASSHGPSYEQYF. In DNA, the CDR3 is TGTGCCAGCAGCCATGGACCATCCTACGAGCAGTACTTC. The rearrangement uses TRBV9 and TRBJ2-7; D not resolved. V was pared by 4 bases and J by 1 base, with 9 bases between. CDR1 is SGDLS and CDR2 is YYNGEE in the germline V gene. The CDR3 sequence is 13 residues long. Full variable domain (missing parts from reference TRBV9 and TRBJ2-7): DSGVTQTPKHLITATGQRVTLRCSPRSGDLSVYWYQQSLDQGLQFLIQYYNGEERAKGNILERFSAQQFPDLHSELNLSSLELGDSALYFCASSHGPSYEQYFGPGTRLTVT.

The chain joins TRBV6-5 to TRBJ2-1; D gene unclear. The length of the CDR3 is 15 residues. Per germline, CDR1 MNHEY and CDR2 SVGAGI. V was trimmed by 6 bases and J by 2 bases, leaving 14 bases between them. The CDR3 DNA is TGTGCCAGCAGGCCCGGGCGGACGCCCTACAATGAGCAGTTCTTC. This sequence encodes CASRPGRTPYNEQFF.

The gene calls are TRBV7-2 and TRBJ1-6; D remains ambiguous. Germline V lookup: CDR1 SGHTA, CDR2 FQGNSA. This CDR3 is built from 16 residues. V gave up 1 base and J gave up 10 bases, with 17 bases separating them. CDR3 DNA: TGTGCCAGCAGCTTAGGCGAGGGCCTCCGCGGCTCACCCCTCCACTTT. Translated: CASSLGEGLRGSPLHF.

Written as DNA, the CDR3 is TGTGCCAGCAGCCACTTGGGACAGTTATATAATTCACCCCTCCACTTT. Translated, it gives CASSHLGQLYNSPLHF. The chain is built from TRBV14 and TRBJ1-6; 7 positions match TRBD1. Trimming cost V 3 bases and J 4 bases; bases outside gene matches: 6. CDR3 size: 16 residues. CDR1 and CDR2 from the germline V gene are SGHDN and FVKESK.